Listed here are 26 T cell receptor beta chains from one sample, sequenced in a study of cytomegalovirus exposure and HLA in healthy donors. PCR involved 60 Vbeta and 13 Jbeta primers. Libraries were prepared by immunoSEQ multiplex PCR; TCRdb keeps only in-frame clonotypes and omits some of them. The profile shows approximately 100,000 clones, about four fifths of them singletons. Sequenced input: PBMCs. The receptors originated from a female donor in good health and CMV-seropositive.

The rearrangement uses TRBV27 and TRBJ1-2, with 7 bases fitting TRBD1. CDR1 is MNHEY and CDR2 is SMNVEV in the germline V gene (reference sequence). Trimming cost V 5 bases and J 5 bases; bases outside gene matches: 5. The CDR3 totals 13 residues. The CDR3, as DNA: TGTGCCAGCAGTCCCAGACAGGGATATGGCTACACCTTC. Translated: CASSPRQGYGYTF.

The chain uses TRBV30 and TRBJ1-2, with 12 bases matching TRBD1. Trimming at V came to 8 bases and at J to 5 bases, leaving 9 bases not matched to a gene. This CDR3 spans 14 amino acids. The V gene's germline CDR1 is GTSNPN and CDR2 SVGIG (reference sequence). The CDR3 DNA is TGTGCCCGGGACAGGGGGCAGATTTCTTATGGCTACACCTTC. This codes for CARDRGQISYGYTF.

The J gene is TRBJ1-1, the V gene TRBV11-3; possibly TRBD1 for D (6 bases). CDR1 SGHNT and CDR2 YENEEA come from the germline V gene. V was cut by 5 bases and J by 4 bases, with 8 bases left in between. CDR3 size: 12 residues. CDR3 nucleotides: TGTGCCAGCAGCCGCAGGGGCACTGAAGCTTTCTTT. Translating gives CASSRRGTEAFF.

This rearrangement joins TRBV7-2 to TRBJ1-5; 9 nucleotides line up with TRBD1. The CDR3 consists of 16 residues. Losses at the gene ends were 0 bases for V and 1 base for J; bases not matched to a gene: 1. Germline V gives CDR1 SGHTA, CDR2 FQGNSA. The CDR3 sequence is CASSLAGTGSNQPQHF. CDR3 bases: TGTGCCAGCAGCTTAGCAGGGACAGGGAGCAATCAGCCCCAGCATTTT.

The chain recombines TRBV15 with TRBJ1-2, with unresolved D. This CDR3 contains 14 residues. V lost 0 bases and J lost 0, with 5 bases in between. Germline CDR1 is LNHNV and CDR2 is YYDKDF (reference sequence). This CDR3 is CATSRDLSNYGYTF. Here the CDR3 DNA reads TGTGCCACCAGCAGAGATCTTTCTAACTATGGCTACACCTTC.

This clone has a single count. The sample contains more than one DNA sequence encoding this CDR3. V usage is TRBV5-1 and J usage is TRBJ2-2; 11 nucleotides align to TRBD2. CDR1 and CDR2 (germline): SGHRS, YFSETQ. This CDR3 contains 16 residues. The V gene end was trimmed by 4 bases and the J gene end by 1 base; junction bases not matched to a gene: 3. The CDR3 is CASSLTSGVNTGELFF. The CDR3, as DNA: TGCGCCAGCAGCCTGACTAGCGGGGTGAACACCGGGGAGCTGTTTTTT.

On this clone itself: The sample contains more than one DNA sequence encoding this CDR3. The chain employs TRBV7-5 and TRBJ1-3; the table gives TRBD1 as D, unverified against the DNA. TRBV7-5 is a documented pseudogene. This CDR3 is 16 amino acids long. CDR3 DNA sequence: TGCGTCAGAAGCAAAGCGGCCAGGGGGAAGAAAAACACCATATATTTT. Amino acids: CVRSKAARGKKNTIYF.

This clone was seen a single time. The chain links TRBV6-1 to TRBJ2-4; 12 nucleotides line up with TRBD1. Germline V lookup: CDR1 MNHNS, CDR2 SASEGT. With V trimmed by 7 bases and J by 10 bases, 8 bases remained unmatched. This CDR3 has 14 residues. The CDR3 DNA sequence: TGTGCCAGCAATTCCGGGACAGGGGGCCGTATTCAGTACTTC. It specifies CASNSGTGGRIQYF.

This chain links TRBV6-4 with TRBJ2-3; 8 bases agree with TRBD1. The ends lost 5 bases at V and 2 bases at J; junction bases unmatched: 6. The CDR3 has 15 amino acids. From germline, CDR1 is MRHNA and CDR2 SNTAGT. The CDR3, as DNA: TGTGCCAGCAGTCCGCAGGGGGCGCCCACAGATACGCAGTATTTT. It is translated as CASSPQGAPTDTQYF.

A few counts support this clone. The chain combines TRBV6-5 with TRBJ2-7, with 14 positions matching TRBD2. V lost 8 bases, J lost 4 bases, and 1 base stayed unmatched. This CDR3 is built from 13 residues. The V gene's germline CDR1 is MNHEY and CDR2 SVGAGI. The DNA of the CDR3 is TGTGCCAGCCGGACTAGCGGGAGGTACGAGCAGTACTTC. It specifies CASRTSGRYEQYF.

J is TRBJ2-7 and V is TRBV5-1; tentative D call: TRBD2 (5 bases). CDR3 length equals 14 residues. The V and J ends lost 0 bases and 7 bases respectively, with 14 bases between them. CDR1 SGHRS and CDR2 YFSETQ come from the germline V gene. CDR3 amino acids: CASSLGVLTNEQYF. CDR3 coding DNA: TGCGCCAGCAGCTTGGGTGTTCTGACTAATGAGCAGTACTTC.

This chain's CDR3 is CASSSFTDTQYF. As DNA, the CDR3 is TGTGCCAGCAGCTCCTTCACAGATACGCAGTATTTT. This chain joins TRBV7-9 and TRBJ2-3; D is ambiguous. The CDR3 has 12 residues. CDR1 and CDR2 from the germline V gene are SEHNR and FQNEAQ (reference sequence). The V end was cut by 4 bases, the J end by 2 bases, with 4 bases between.

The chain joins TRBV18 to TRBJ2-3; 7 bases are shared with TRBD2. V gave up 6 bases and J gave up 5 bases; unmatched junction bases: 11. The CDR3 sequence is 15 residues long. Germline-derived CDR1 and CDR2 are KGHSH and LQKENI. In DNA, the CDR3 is TGTGCCAGCTCCCCCCCAAGCGGGGCTGGAGATACGCAGTATTTT. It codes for CASSPPSGAGDTQYF.

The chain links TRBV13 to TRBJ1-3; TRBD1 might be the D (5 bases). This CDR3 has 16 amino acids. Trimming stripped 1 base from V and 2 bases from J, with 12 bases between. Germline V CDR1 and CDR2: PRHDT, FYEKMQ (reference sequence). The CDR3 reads CASSLELGRAGNTIYF. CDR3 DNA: TGTGCCAGCAGCTTAGAGCTGGGCAGGGCTGGAAACACCATATATTTT.

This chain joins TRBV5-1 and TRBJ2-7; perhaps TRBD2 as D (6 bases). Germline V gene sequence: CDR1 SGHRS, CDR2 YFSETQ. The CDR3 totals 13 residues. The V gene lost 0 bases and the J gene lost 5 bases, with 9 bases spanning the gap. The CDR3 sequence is CASSLVTSNEQYF. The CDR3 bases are TGCGCCAGCAGCTTGGTAACTAGCAACGAGCAGTACTTC.

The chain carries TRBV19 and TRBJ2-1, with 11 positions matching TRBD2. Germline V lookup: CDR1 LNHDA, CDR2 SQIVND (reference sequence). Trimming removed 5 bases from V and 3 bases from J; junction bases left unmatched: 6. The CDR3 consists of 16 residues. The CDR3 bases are TGTGCCAGTAGTCCGTCTAGCGGGAGGCTCTACAATGAGCAGTTCTTC. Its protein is CASSPSSGRLYNEQFF.

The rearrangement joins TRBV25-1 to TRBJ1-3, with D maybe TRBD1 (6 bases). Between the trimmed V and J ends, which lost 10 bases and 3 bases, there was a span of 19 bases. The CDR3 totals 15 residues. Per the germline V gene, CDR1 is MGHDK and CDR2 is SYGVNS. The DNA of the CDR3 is TGTGCCACCCGACCTACAGGGAGCCTTGGAAACACCATATATTTT. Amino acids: CATRPTGSLGNTIYF.

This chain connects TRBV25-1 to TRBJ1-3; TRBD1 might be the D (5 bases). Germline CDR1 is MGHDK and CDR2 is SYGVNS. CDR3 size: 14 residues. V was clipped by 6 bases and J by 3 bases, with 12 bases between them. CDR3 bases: TGTGCCAGCAGCGCCGGGGGAGTTGGAAACACCATATATTTT. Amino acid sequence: CASSAGGVGNTIYF.

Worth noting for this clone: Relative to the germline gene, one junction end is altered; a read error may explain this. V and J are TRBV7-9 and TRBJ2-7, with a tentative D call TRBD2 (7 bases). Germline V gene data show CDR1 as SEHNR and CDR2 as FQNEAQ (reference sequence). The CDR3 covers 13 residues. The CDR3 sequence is CSSSLRGGYEQYF. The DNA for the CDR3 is TGTTCCAGCAGCTTAAGGGGGGGTTACGAGCAGTACTTC.

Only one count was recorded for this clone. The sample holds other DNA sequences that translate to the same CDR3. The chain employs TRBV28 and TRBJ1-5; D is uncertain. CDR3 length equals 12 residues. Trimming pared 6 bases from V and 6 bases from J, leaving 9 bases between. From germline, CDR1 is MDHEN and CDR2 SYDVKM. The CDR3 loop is CASRSLSQPQHF. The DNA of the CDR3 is TGTGCCAGCAGATCCTTGAGTCAGCCCCAGCATTTT.

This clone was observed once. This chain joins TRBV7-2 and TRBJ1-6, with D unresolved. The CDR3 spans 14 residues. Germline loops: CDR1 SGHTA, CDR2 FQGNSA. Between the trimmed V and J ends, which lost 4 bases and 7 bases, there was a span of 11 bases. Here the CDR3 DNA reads TGTGCCAGCAGCTGGGCCGAACAGAATTCACCCCTCCACTTT. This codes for CASSWAEQNSPLHF.

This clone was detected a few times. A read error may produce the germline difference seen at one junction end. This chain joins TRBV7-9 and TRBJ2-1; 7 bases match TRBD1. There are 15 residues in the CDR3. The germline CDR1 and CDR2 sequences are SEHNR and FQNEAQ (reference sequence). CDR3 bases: TGTTCCAGCAGCGGACAGGCGAGCTCCTACAATGAGCAGTTCTTC. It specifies CSSSGQASSYNEQFF.

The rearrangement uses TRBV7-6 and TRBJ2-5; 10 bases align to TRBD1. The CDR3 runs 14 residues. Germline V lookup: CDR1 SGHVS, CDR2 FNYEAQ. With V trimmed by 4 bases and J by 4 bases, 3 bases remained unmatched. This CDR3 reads CASSSGQGGETQYF. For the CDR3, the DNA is TGTGCCAGCAGCTCCGGACAGGGGGGAGAGACCCAGTACTTC.

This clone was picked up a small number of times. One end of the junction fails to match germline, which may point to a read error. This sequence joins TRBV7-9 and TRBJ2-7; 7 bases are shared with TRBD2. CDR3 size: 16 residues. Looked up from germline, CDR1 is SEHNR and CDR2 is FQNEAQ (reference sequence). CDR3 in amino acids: CSSSHWGGLSDYEQYF. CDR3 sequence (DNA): TGTTCCAGCAGTCATTGGGGGGGTTTGTCCGACTACGAGCAGTACTTC.

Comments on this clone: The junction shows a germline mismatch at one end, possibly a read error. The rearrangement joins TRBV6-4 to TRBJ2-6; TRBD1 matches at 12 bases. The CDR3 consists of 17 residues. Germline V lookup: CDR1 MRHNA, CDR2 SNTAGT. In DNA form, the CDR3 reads TGTGCCAGCAGTAAGGGGACAGGGGGCGATGGGGCCAACGGCCTGACTTTC. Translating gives CASSKGTGGDGANGLTF.

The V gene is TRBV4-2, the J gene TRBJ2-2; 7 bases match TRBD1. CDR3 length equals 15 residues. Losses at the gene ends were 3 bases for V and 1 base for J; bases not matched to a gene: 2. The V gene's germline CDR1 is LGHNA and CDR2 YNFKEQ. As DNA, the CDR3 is TGTGCCAGCAGCCAGGGGACAGTGAACACCGGGGAGCTGTTTTTT. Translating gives CASSQGTVNTGELFF.